One T cell receptor beta chain is described in this entry. Its antigen is unknown. The data derive from a study of Ad26.COV2.S vaccination and SARS-CoV-2 variants. About the research overall: By the intramuscular route, Ad26.COV2.S was given once, or twice 56 days apart. Study results and caveats: Those who received the vaccine showed greater spike-specific TCR breadth than those given placebo. Following vaccination, spike-specific CD8+ and CD4+ T cell responses reportedly exhibited substantial breadth.

The CDR3 length is 19 residues. The treatment was: 19 received Ad26.COV2.S at low or high dose, single or two shots; several received placebo; per-sample allocation not given. On day 63 after the first injection, vaccine and placebo recipients gave samples. The assay was immunoSEQ multiplex PCR, and TCRdb's table has in-frame clones only and misses some. The sample includes 400,000 to 450,000 clones, 90% of them seen just once. J is TRBJ1-5 and V is TRBV21-1; TRBD1, the D gene given by the table, was not confirmed from the DNA. TRBV21-1 is a pseudogene. This sample comprised peripheral blood, obtained in a trial of Ad26.COV2.S vaccine versus placebo. The clonotype was recovered from a person between 18 and 65 years old who received the Ad26.COV2.S COVID-19 vaccine or a placebo. This chain's CDR3 is CASSPQTGEWLSSNQPQHF. DNA of the CDR3: TGTGCCAGCAGTCCACAGACAGGGGAGTGGTTGAGTAGCAATCAGCCCCAGCATTTT.